This TCR beta chain was sequenced during a study of blood T cell repertoires in COVID-19. At the level of the study: Researchers got acute and convalescent COVID-19 samples from the United States, Italy and Spain. PBMCs, B-cell-depleted T cells, or T cells were the source of the cDNA or gDNA that made up the material.

The CDR3 is made up of 13 amino acids. V was pared by 4 bases and J by 4 bases, with 13 bases between. Germline V gene sequence: CDR1 DFQATT, CDR2 SNEGSKA (reference sequence). Source study methods: Estimation of nucleated cell counts relied on the amplification of reference gene primers. The assay was immunoSEQ multiplex PCR, and TCRdb's table has in-frame clones only and misses some. V, J and clone size are taken as reported in that table, and D and trimming were inferred from the DNA itself. The table records fewer than 150,000 clones, approximately 87% of them present only once. The chain links TRBV20-1 to TRBJ1-2; D gene unclear. The origin of this receptor is a woman between 35 and 50 years old with acute or convalescent COVID-19. Sample: peripheral blood. The CDR3 DNA reads TGCAGTGCTATTGATAGGGCGGGCTATGGCTACACCTTC. Translated: CSAIDRAGYGYTF.